This entry concerns a single T cell receptor (beta chain). The data are from a study of shared clonotypes between healthy human individuals. Germline assignment: CDR1 SGHTA and CDR2 FQGNSA. V lost 5 bases, J lost 5 bases, and 8 bases stayed unmatched. This CDR3 region has 14 residues. The assay was immunoSEQ multiplex PCR, and TCRdb's table has in-frame clones only and misses some. The profile shows approximately 740,000 clones, approximately 79% of them singletons. The sequence derives from a woman in her thirties in good health. The chain is built from TRBV7-2 and TRBJ2-7; TRBD1 matches 8 bases. The sample was memory CD4+ T cells sorted from blood. Indicated subset: CD45RA-negative fraction. This CDR3 reads CASSPRTGKDEQYF. CDR3 nucleotide sequence: TGTGCCAGCAGCCCACGGACAGGGAAGGACGAGCAGTACTTC.